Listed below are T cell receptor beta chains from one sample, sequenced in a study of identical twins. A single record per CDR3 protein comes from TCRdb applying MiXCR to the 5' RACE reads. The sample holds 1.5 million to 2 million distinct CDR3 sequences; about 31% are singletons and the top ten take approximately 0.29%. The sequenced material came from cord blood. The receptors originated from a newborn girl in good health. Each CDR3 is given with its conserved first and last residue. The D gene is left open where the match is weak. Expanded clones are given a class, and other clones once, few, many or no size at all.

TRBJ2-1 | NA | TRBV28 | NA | CASSLSREFYNEQFF | TGTGCCAGCAGTTTATCCCGGGAGTTTTACAATGAGCAGTTCTTC
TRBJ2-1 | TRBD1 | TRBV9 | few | CASSPRQGPSYNEQFF | TGTGCCAGCAGCCCCAGACAGGGGCCGTCCTACAATGAGCAGTTCTTC
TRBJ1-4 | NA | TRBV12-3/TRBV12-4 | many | CASSRDNNEKLFF | TGTGCCAGCAGCCGGGACAATAATGAAAAACTGTTTTTT
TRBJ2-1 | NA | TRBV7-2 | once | CASSHGPHYEQFF | TGTGCCAGCAGCCACGGGCCTCACTACGAGCAGTTCTTC
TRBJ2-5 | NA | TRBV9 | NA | CASSVLPGQETQYF | TGTGCCAGCAGCGTTCTACCGGGACAAGAGACCCAGTACTTC
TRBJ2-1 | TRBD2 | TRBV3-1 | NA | CASSPHLAAVGNEQFF | TGTGCCAGCAGCCCCCACCTAGCGGCGGTGGGTAATGAGCAGTTCTTC
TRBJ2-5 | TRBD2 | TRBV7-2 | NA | CASSYGTSGGQETQYF | TGTGCCAGCAGCTACGGGACTAGCGGGGGCCAAGAGACCCAGTACTTC
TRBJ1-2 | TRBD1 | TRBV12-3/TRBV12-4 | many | CASSFRQGGYGYTF | TGTGCCAGCAGTTTCCGTCAGGGGGGCTATGGCTACACCTTC
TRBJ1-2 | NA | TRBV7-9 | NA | CASSLAGPDLKGNYGYTF | TGTGCCAGCAGCTTAGCCGGTCCGGATCTGAAGGGAAACTATGGCTACACCTTC
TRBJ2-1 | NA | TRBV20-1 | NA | CSAKRQANPFNEQFF | TGCAGTGCTAAGCGACAGGCGAACCCTTTCAATGAGCAGTTCTTC
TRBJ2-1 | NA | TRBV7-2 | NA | CASSPHRGYNEQFF | TGTGCCAGCAGCCCGCACCGGGGTTACAATGAGCAGTTCTTC
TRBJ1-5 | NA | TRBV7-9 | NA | CASSSTDSNQPQHF | TGTGCCAGCAGTTCGACGGATAGCAATCAGCCCCAGCATTTT
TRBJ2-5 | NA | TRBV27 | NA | CASSREPQETQYF | TGTGCCAGCTCCAGGGAACCCCAAGAGACCCAGTACTTC
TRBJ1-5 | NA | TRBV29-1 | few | CSVGGSEVSNQPQHF | TGCAGCGTTGGAGGGTCGGAGGTTAGCAATCAGCCCCAGCATTTT
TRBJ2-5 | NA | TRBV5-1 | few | CASSTLFGETQYF | TGCGCCAGCAGCACCCTATTCGGAGAGACCCAGTACTTC
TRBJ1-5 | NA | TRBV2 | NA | CASKGQEHQPQHF | TGTGCCAGCAAGGGACAAGAACATCAGCCCCAGCATTTT
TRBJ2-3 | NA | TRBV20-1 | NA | CSARDTGAGAADTQYF | TGCAGTGCTAGAGACACCGGGGCAGGGGCGGCAGATACGCAGTATTTT
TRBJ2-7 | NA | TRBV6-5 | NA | CASSYSRVTGSYEQYF | TGTGCCAGCAGTTACTCGAGGGTGACCGGATCCTACGAGCAGTACTTC
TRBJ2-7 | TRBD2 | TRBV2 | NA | CASRGKIKTSGSEQYF | TGTGCCAGCAGGGGCAAGATAAAGACTAGCGGGAGCGAGCAGTACTTC
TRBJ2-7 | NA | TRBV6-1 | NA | CASSEDGVFGDEQYF | TGTGCCAGCAGTGAAGATGGGGTCTTCGGGGACGAGCAGTACTTC
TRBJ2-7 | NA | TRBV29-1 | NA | CSVDRRGTLNEQYF | TGCAGCGTTGACCGTAGAGGGACCCTCAATGAGCAGTACTTC
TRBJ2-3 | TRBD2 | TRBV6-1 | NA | CATKGTSVDTQYF | TGTGCCACAAAGGGGACTAGCGTGGATACGCAGTATTTT
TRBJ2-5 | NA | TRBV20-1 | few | CSARGPRGFKTQYF | TGCAGTGCTAGAGGGCCGCGCGGATTCAAGACCCAGTACTTC
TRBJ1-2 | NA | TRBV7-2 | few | CASSLRDFTNYGYTF | TGTGCCAGCAGCTTAAGAGACTTTACAAACTATGGCTACACCTTC
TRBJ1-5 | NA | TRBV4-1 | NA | CASSLPTAGNQPQHF | TGCGCCAGCAGCCTTCCGACGGCAGGTAATCAGCCCCAGCATTTT
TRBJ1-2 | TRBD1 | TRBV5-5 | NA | CASSYRGFKLENYGYTF | TGTGCCAGCAGCTACAGGGGTTTCAAACTGGAAAACTATGGCTACACCTTC
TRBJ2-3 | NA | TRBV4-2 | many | CASSQGKGDTQYF | TGTGCCAGCAGCCAAGGCAAGGGAGATACGCAGTATTTT
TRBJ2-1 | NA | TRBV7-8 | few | CASRGEHNEQFF | TGTGCCAGCAGGGGGGAACACAATGAGCAGTTCTTC
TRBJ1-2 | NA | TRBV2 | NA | CASGDISNYGYTF | TGTGCCAGCGGGGACATCTCTAACTATGGCTACACCTTC
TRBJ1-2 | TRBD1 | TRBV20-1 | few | CSARSQGARGYTF | TGCAGTGCTAGATCTCAGGGGGCGCGAGGCTACACCTTC
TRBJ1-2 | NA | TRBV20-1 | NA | CSASSPSQVNYGYTF | TGCAGTGCTAGCTCCCCGTCTCAGGTTAACTATGGCTACACCTTC
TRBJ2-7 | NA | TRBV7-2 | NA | CASSLDALAYEQYF | TGTGCCAGCAGCTTAGATGCCCTTGCCTACGAGCAGTACTTC
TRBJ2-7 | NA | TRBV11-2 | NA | CASSHGDPFYEQYF | TGTGCCAGCAGCCACGGGGACCCCTTCTACGAGCAGTACTTC
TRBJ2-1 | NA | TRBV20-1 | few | CSAGWPHEQFF | TGCAGCGCGGGCTGGCCGCATGAGCAGTTCTTC
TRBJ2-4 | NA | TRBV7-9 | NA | CASSLRRGAEAKNIQYF | TGTGCCAGCAGCTTGAGGAGAGGGGCAGAAGCCAAAAACATTCAGTACTTC
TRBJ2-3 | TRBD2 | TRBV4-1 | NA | CASSLRTSGRTDTQYF | TGCGCCAGCAGCCTCAGGACTAGCGGGCGCACAGATACGCAGTATTTT
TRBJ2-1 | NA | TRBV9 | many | CASSVGLSSYNEQFF | TGTGCCAGCAGTGTTGGTCTTAGCTCCTACAATGAGCAGTTCTTC
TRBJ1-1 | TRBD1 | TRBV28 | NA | CASTLGQVTTEAFF | TGTGCCAGCACCCTGGGACAGGTTACCACTGAAGCTTTCTTT
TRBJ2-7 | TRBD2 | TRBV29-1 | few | CSVGYTSGAYNEQYF | TGCAGCGTTGGGTATACTAGCGGGGCTTACAATGAGCAGTACTTC
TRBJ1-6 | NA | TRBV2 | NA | CASRFGDTSLSPLHF | TGTGCCAGCAGATTCGGGGACACGAGTCTTTCACCCCTCCACTTT
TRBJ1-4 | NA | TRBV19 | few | CASSINWDTNEKLFF | TGTGCCAGTAGTATAAATTGGGACACTAATGAAAAACTGTTTTTT
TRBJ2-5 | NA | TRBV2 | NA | CASSEGRVEQYF | TGTGCCAGCAGTGAAGGCAGGGTGGAGCAGTACTTC
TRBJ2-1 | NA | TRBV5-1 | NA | CASSLGGTLATPYNEQFF | TGCGCCAGCAGCTTGGGTGGTACCCTAGCGACCCCCTACAATGAGCAGTTCTTC
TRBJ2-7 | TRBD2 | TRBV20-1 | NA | CSAYTSGTYEQYF | TGCAGTGCCTACACTAGCGGGACCTACGAGCAGTACTTC
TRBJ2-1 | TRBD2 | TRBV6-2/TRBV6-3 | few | CASSYPSGSSYNEQFF | TGTGCCAGCAGTTACCCAAGCGGGAGCTCCTACAATGAGCAGTTCTTC
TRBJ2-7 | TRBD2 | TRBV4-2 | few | CASSQVGLATYEQYF | TGTGCCAGCAGCCAAGTCGGACTAGCGACCTACGAGCAGTACTTC
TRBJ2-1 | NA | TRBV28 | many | CASSGSGYNEQFF | TGTGCCAGCAGTGGGTCGGGGTACAATGAGCAGTTCTTC
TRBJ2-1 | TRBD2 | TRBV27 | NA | CASSLGGGAREQFF | TGTGCCAGCAGTTTAGGCGGGGGGGCCCGTGAGCAGTTCTTC
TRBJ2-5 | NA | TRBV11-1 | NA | CASSPDLETQYF | TGTGCCAGCAGCCCGGACCTGGAGACCCAGTACTTC
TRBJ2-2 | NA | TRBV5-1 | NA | CASRQPGVRRPGELFF | TGCGCCAGCAGACAACCCGGCGTCAGGAGGCCCGGGGAGCTGTTTTTT
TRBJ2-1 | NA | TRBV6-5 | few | CASSYQPYYNEQFF | TGTGCCAGCAGTTACCAACCCTACTACAATGAGCAGTTCTTC
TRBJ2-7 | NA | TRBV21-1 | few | CARRQGCYEQYF | TGTGCCAGACGACAGGGTTGCTACGAGCAGTACTTC
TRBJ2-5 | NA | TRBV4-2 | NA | CASSQEWGQGETQYF | TGTGCCAGCAGCCAAGAATGGGGACAAGGAGAGACCCAGTACTTC
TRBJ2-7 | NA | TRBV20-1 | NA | CSGGRSYVQYF | TGCAGTGGCGGCCGCTCCTACGTGCAGTACTTC
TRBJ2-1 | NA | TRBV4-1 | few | CASSQGPDYPYNEQFF | TGCGCCAGCAGCCAAGGACCGGACTACCCCTACAATGAGCAGTTCTTC
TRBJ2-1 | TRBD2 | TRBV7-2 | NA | CASSLASSGGSSYNEQFF | TGTGCCAGCAGCTTAGCGAGTAGCGGGGGTAGCTCCTACAATGAGCAGTTCTTC
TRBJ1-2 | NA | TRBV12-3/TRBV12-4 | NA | CAGSPDRIGYTF | TGTGCCGGCAGCCCCGACAGGATAGGCTACACCTTC